The 10 T cell receptor beta chains listed next were all sequenced from one sample in a study of OX40 agonist ivuxolimab in advanced cancers. Libraries were made using the immunoSEQ multiplex PCR assay. Entries here come from immuneACCESS through TCRdb and include only in-frame sequences with V and J called. Some clones fail to appear in such tables; in the studies checked, an unresolved V gene covers under half of the shortfall, and the cause of the remainder is unknown. In all, the sample holds some 80,000 clones, and 85% to 95% of those were seen once. The ten largest clones represent around 20% of the sample. The sample in question was CD4+ or CD8+ T cells sorted from blood, obtained in a trial of the OX40 agonist ivuxolimab. The receptors come from an adult with an advanced solid tumor such as melanoma, head and neck, liver or kidney cancer.

V is TRBV7-9 and J is TRBJ2-3; 11 nucleotides agree with TRBD2. The CDR3 length is 17 residues. Germline lookup yields CDR1 SEHNR and CDR2 FQNEAQ (reference sequence). Trimming at V came to 5 bases and at J to 0 bases, leaving 7 bases not matched to a gene. DNA of the CDR3: TGTGCCAGCAGCCCCCCGACTAGCGGGGCTAGCACAGATACGCAGTATTTT. Translated, it gives CASSPPTSGASTDTQYF.

This sequence joins TRBV7-9 and TRBJ1-1; perhaps TRBD1 as D (6 bases). Trimming took off 0 bases at V and 8 bases at J, with 22 bases between the two ends. The germline V gene encodes CDR1 SEHNR and CDR2 FQNEAQ (reference sequence). The CDR3 runs to 17 residues. CDR3 region: CASSLAEGEREEHEAFF. The CDR3 nucleotides are TGTGCCAGCAGCTTAGCGGAGGGGGAGCGCGAGGAACACGAAGCTTTCTTT.

The genes are TRBV25-1 and TRBJ1-2; 9 bases match TRBD1. The CDR3 totals 16 residues. The trim removed 3 bases at V and 6 bases at J, leaving 11 bases unmatched. Germline V gives CDR1 MGHDK, CDR2 SYGVNS. DNA of the CDR3: TGTGCCAGCAGTGATACGGAACGGGACAGGGCACATGGCTACACCTTC. Its translation: CASSDTERDRAHGYTF.

This clone was seen a single time. The chain combines TRBV7-3 with TRBJ2-1; no clear D gene. Germline V gene data show CDR1 as SGHTA and CDR2 as FQGTGA. The V end lost 4 bases, the J end lost 7 bases, and 8 bases lay between the germline ends. The CDR3 runs 12 residues. The CDR3 DNA reads TGTGCCAGCAGCTATAGTGGGAATGAGCAGTTCTTC. Residues: CASSYSGNEQFF.

This chain joins TRBV13 and TRBJ2-7, with D possibly matching TRBD1 (6 bases). V lost 5 bases and J lost 1, with 18 bases in between. The CDR3 has 16 residues. Germline values: CDR1 PRHDT, CDR2 FYEKMQ (reference sequence). The CDR3 loop is CASSVRLRGGSYEQYF. In nucleotides, the CDR3 is TGTGCCAGCAGCGTACGCCTCAGGGGTGGGTCCTACGAGCAGTACTTC.

This clone came up a few times. In DNA, the CDR3 is TGCAGCGTCGCGTGGGAAGTGAACACTGAAGCTTTCTTT. Its protein product is CSVAWEVNTEAFF. The chain is built from TRBV29-1 and TRBJ1-1; D remains unclear. From germline, CDR1 is SQVTM and CDR2 ANQGSEA. The length of the CDR3 is 13 residues. V was pared by 6 bases and J by 0 bases, with 11 bases between.

The rearrangement joins TRBV7-8 to TRBJ2-6; weak D call: TRBD2 (5 bases). The CDR3 length is 16 residues. Per the germline V gene, CDR1 is SGHVS and CDR2 is FQNEAQ. V lost 5 bases and J lost 4, with 15 bases in between. The CDR3 here is CASSTGGQSGANVLTF. In nucleotides, the CDR3 is TGTGCCAGCAGCACCGGAGGCCAATCCGGGGCCAACGTCCTGACTTTC.

The chain recombines TRBV7-6 with TRBJ1-4; no clear D. Between the trimmed V and J ends, which lost 2 bases and 5 bases, there was a span of 6 bases. This CDR3 region has 13 residues. Germline V gene lookup returns CDR1 SGHVS and CDR2 FNYEAQ. DNA of the CDR3: TGTGCCAGCAGCTTAATAAACAATGAAAAACTGTTTTTT. It codes for CASSLINNEKLFF. Based on the CDR3 plus reference TRBV7-6 and TRBJ1-4, the full variable domain is GAGVSQSPRYKVTKRGQDVALRCDPISGHVSLYWYRQALGQGPEFLTYFNYEAQQDKSGLPNDRFSAERPEGSISTLTIQRTEQRDSAMYRCASSLINNEKLFFGSGTQLSVL.

The chain is built from TRBV9 and TRBJ2-1; 7 nucleotides agree with TRBD2. The J segment lost 3 bases and the V segment lost 4 bases, leaving 10 bases of the junction unmatched. The CDR3 runs to 16 residues. The V gene's germline CDR1 is SGDLS and CDR2 YYNGEE. The CDR3 bases are TGTGCCAGCAGCTCCCGACCTAGCGGCATCTACAATGAGCAGTTCTTC. This gives the protein CASSSRPSGIYNEQFF.

The V and J genes are TRBV4-3 and TRBJ2-7; 8 bases map to TRBD1. The germline CDR1 and CDR2 sequences are LGHNA and YSLEER. The CDR3 spans 17 residues. J was trimmed by 2 bases and V by 1 base; bases with no gene match: 10. For the CDR3, the DNA is TGCGCCAGCAGCCAAGTAGCGGCAGAGACAGGGGCCTACGAGCAGTACTTC. This codes for CASSQVAAETGAYEQYF.